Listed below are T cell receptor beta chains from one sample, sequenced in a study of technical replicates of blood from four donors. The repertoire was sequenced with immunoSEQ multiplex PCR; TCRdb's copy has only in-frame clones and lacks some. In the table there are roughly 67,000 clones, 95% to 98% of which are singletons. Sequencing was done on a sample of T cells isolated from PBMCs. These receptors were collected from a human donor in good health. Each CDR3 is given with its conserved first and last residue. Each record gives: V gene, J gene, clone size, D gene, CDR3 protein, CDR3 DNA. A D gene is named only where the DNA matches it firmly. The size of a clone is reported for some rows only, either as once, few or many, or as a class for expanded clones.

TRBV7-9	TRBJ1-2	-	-	CASSQVGVHYGYTF	TGTGCCAGCAGCCAGGTCGGGGTACACTATGGCTACACCTTC
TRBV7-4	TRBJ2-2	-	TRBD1	CASSFRDRGYTGELFF	TGTGCCAGCAGCTTCCGGGACAGGGGATACACCGGGGAGCTGTTTTTT
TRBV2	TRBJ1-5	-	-	CASSEMGLGLLANQPQHF	TGTGCCAGCAGTGAAATGGGGCTAGGGTTATTGGCGAATCAGCCCCAGCATTTT
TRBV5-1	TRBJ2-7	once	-	CASSLTGLDYEQYF	TGCGCCAGCAGCTTGACAGGGCTAGACTACGAGCAGTACTTC
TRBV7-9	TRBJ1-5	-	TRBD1	CASSRTGPDQPQHF	TGTGCCAGCAGTAGGACAGGGCCGGATCAGCCCCAGCATTTT
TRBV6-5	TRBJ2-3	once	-	CASRVPGTDTQYF	TGTGCCAGCAGGGTGCCCGGGACAGATACGCAGTATTTT
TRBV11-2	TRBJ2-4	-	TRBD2	CASSPQTSGRGNIQYF	TGTGCCAGCAGCCCTCAGACTAGCGGGAGGGGGAACATTCAGTACTTC
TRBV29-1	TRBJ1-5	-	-	CSVSREGQPQHF	TGCAGCGTTTCACGAGAGGGTCAGCCCCAGCATTTT
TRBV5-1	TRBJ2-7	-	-	CASSLAFRRDYEQYF	TGCGCCAGCAGCTTGGCCTTTCGGCGGGACTACGAGCAGTACTTC
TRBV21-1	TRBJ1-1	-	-	CASSWGEEAFF	TGTGCCAGCAGCTGGGGGGAGGAAGCTTTCTTT
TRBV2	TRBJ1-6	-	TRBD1	CASSTGTAISPLHF	TGTGCCAGCAGCACAGGGACAGCCATATCACCCCTCCACTTT
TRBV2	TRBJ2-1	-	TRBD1	CASRGQGYEQFF	TGTGCCAGCAGGGGACAGGGGTATGAGCAGTTCTTC
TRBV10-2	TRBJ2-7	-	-	CASSDSLAHLAYEQYF	TGCGCCAGCAGTGATAGTCTAGCGCACCTAGCCTACGAGCAGTACTTC
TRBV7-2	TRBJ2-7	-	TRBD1	CASSLAWDRGSYEQYF	TGTGCCAGCAGCTTGGCATGGGACAGGGGATCCTACGAGCAGTACTTC
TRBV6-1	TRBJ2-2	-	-	CASSESVQDSELFF	TGTGCCAGCAGTGAATCAGTCCAGGACAGTGAGCTGTTTTTT
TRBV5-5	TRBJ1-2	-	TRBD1	CASSWGQGAGGYTF	TGTGCCAGCAGCTGGGGACAGGGGGCTGGGGGCTACACCTTC
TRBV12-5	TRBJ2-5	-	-	CASGLGREETQYF	TGTGCTAGTGGTTTGGGCAGGGAAGAGACCCAGTACTTC
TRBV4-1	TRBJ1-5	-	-	CASNPKRGGESNQPQHF	TGCGCCAGCAACCCAAAGAGAGGGGGGGAAAGCAATCAGCCCCAGCATTTT
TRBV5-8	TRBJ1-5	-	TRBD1	CASSTRTGDGNQPQHF	TGTGCCAGCAGCACCCGGACAGGGGACGGGAATCAGCCCCAGCATTTT
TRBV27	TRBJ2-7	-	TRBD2	CASSLAGGSSYEQYF	TGTGCCAGCAGCCTAGCGGGGGGGAGCTCCTACGAGCAGTACTTC
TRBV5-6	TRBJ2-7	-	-	CASSRGEGMIDEQYF	TGTGCCAGCAGCCGAGGAGAGGGTATGATCGACGAGCAGTACTTC
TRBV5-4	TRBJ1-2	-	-	CASSLGTATNYGYTF	TGTGCCAGCAGCTTGGGGACAGCTACTAACTATGGCTACACCTTC
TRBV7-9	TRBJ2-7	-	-	CASSLPVLYEQYF	TGTGCCAGCAGCTTACCGGTTCTCTACGAGCAGTACTTC
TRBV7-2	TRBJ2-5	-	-	CASSPRPQETQYF	TGTGCCAGCAGCCCTAGACCCCAAGAGACCCAGTACTTC
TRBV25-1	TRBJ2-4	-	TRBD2	CASSDFSGGVIQYF	TGTGCCAGCAGTGACTTCAGCGGGGGGGTCATTCAGTACTTC
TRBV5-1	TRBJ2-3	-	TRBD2	CASSLVLAGEFADTQYF	TGCGCCAGCAGCTTGGTGCTAGCGGGAGAGTTTGCAGATACGCAGTATTTT
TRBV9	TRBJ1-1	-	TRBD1	CASSGLGQGRTEAFF	TGTGCCAGCAGCGGACTAGGACAGGGGAGGACTGAAGCTTTCTTT
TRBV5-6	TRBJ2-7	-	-	CASSSLLSETYEQYF	TGTGCCAGCAGCTCCCTACTATCCGAAACCTACGAGCAGTACTTC
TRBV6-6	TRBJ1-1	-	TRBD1	CASSGTGGHTEAFF	TGTGCCAGCAGTGGGACAGGGGGTCACACTGAAGCTTTCTTT
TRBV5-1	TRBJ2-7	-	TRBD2	CASSLPLAGAYEQYF	TGCGCCAGCAGCTTGCCTTTAGCGGGAGCCTACGAGCAGTACTTC
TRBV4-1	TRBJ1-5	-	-	CASSQARMFRDSSSQPQHF	TGCGCCAGCAGCCAAGCCCGGATGTTCCGGGACTCCAGTTCGCAGCCCCAGCATTTT
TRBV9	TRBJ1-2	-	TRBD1	CASTRGTAEPYGYTF	TGTGCCAGCACCAGGGGGACAGCTGAGCCCTATGGCTACACCTTC
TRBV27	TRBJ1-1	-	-	CASSLSLLMNTEAFF	TGTGCCAGCAGTTTATCTCTACTAATGAACACTGAAGCTTTCTTT
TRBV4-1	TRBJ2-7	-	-	CASSQERQVYEQYF	TGCGCCAGCAGCCAAGAGCGACAGGTCTACGAGCAGTACTTC
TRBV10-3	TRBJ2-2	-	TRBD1	CATNGGQGNTGELFF	TGTGCCACCAACGGGGGACAGGGGAACACCGGGGAGCTGTTTTTT
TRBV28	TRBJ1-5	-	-	CASSLAMSGQPQHF	TGTGCCAGCAGTTTAGCCATGTCGGGTCAGCCCCAGCATTTT
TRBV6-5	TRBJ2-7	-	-	CASRYQNKQGYEQYF	TGTGCCAGCAGATACCAAAATAAACAGGGATACGAGCAGTACTTC
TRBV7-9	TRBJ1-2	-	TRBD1	CASSLGTGYGYTF	TGTGCCAGCAGCCTGGGGACAGGCTATGGCTACACCTTC
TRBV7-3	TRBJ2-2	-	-	CASSPTGTGELFF	TGTGCCAGCAGCCCCACAGGGACCGGGGAGCTGTTTTTT
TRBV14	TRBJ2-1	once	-	CASSQDFGLSYNEQFF	TGTGCCAGCAGCCAAGATTTCGGACTCTCCTACAATGAGCAGTTCTTC
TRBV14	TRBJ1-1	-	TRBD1	CASSPGTGFMNTEAFF	TGTGCCAGCAGCCCCGGGACAGGGTTCATGAACACTGAAGCTTTCTTT
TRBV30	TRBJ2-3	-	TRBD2	CAWSVSRLAGGQYF	TGTGCCTGGAGTGTATCAAGACTAGCGGGGGGGCAGTATTTT
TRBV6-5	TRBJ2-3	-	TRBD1	CASRTGFTGVDTQYF	TGTGCCAGCAGGACAGGGTTCACGGGTGTAGATACGCAGTATTTT
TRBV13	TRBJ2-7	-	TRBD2	CASSLTLGLAGYPNISYEQYF	TGTGCCAGCAGCTTGACCCTCGGACTAGCGGGATACCCAAATATCTCCTACGAGCAGTACTTC
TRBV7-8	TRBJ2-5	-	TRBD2	CASSSRTSGSQETQYF	TGTGCCAGCAGCTCCCGGACTAGCGGGAGTCAAGAGACCCAGTACTTC
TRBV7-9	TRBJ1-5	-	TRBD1	CASSLGDRALNQPQHF	TGTGCCAGCAGCTTAGGGGACAGGGCGTTGAATCAGCCCCAGCATTTT
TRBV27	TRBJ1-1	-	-	CASSLSQGRAEAFF	TGTGCCAGCAGTTTATCGCAGGGGCGGGCTGAAGCTTTCTTT
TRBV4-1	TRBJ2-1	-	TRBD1	CASSQSTPGQGVNEQFF	TGCGCCAGCAGCCAGTCAACGCCGGGACAGGGGGTCAATGAGCAGTTCTTC
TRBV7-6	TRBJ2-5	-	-	CATNSLGGPQETQYF	TGTGCCACCAATAGCCTCGGGGGTCCCCAGGAGACCCAGTACTTC
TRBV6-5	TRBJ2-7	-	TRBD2	CASSYVPGTNYEQYF	TGTGCCAGCAGTTACGTCCCAGGGACTAACTACGAGCAGTACTTC
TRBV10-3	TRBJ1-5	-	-	CAISESRGRGGDNQPQHF	TGTGCCATCAGTGAGTCGAGGGGTAGGGGGGGCGACAATCAGCCCCAGCATTTT
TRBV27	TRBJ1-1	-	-	CASSPHGGNTEAFF	TGTGCCAGCAGTCCCCACGGGGGTAACACTGAAGCTTTCTTT